These 6 T cell receptor beta chains came from one sample sequenced in a study of blood T cells in healthy people across ages. A second PCR, run for about 6 to 11 cycles, used a sample-barcoded 5' primer plus a J-beta primer mix. TCRdb recomputed calls from the 5' RACE reads with MiXCR, one row per CDR3 protein. The sample holds 1,800,000 or so distinct CDR3 sequences, around 40% seen once. The sample comprised blood. Receptor source: a human donor in good health.

The rearrangement links TRBV6-2 or TRBV6-3 to TRBJ1-1; D remains ambiguous. The germline V gene has CDR1 MNHEY and CDR2 SVGEGT. This CDR3 region has 15 residues. Trimming removed 0 bases at V and 4 bases at J, with 12 bases between. In DNA form, the CDR3 reads TGTGCCAGCAGTTACTCGTGGGCTTTCGGCACTGAAGCTTTCTTT. Translated, it gives CASSYSWAFGTEAFF.

CDR3 protein: CASSLRWAGETQYF. The CDR3 DNA sequence: TGTGCCAGCAGCCTCCGGTGGGCTGGGGAGACCCAGTACTTC. The chain recombines TRBV7-8 with TRBJ2-5, with D unresolved. The CDR3 totals 14 residues. Trimming left V 5 bases short and J 5 bases short, with 15 bases between. CDR1 and CDR2 (germline): SGHVS, FQNEAQ.

V and J are TRBV6-2 or TRBV6-3 and TRBJ1-5; D unclear. Germline CDR1 reads MNHEY; CDR2 reads SVGEGT. This CDR3 comprises 17 residues. V shed 1 base and J shed 0 bases, with 13 bases lying between them. The CDR3 nucleotides are TGTGCCAGCAGTTACTGGACGGGTACGTATAGCAATCAGCCCCAGCATTTT. It codes for CASSYWTGTYSNQPQHF.

The table lists this clonotype with a count of one. The junction differs from germline at one of its ends, possibly a read error. The J gene is TRBJ2-5, the V gene TRBV7-9, with 9 positions matching TRBD1. The CDR3 consists of 17 residues. CDR1 is SEHNR, CDR2 FQNEAQ, per germline (reference sequence). DNA of the CDR3: TGTACCAGCAGCCCGGATTGGGGACAGGGCTCGGGAGAGACCCAGTACTTC. Translation: CTSSPDWGQGSGETQYF.

This chain joins TRBV25-1 and TRBJ1-1; a weak D match, TRBD1 (6 bases). From germline, CDR1 is MGHDK and CDR2 SYGVNS. Trimming took 1 base from V and 1 from J, leaving 10 bases between them. The CDR3 is made up of 15 amino acids. This chain's CDR3 is CASSELGGRNTEAFF. The CDR3 nucleotides are TGTGCCAGCAGTGAATTAGGGGGGAGGAACACTGAAGCTTTCTTT.

The V and J genes are TRBV5-6 and TRBJ2-7; maybe TRBD1 (6 bases). Germline V gives CDR1 SGHDT, CDR2 YYEEEE. The V and J ends lost 2 bases and 7 bases respectively, with 13 bases between them. The CDR3 is 13 amino acids. CDR3: CASSFARGTEQYF. For the CDR3, the DNA is TGTGCCAGCAGCTTCGCCAGGGGAACGGAGCAGTACTTC.